The 27 T cell receptor beta chains below all came from one sample that was sequenced in a study of cytomegalovirus exposure and HLA in healthy donors (TCRdb year 2017). Library generation was performed with the immunoSEQ multiplex PCR assay. For the multiplex PCR, a mixture combining 60 forward primers for TCR Vbeta segments and 13 reverse primers for TCR Jbeta segments was used. Imported from immuneACCESS, the table was reduced by TCRdb to in-frame sequences with V and J called. These copies leave out some clones; in studies compared against another copy, an unresolved V gene accounts for under half, and the cause of the remainder is not known. The sample includes about 110,000 clones, with approximately 70% observed a single time. Of the sample, roughly 11% is held by the ten largest clones. The sample was PBMCs. The receptors here all came from a middle-aged man in good health and CMV-seropositive.

This clone was picked up a small number of times. The chain links TRBV2 to TRBJ1-5; TRBD1 matches 8 bases. This CDR3 is 14 amino acids long. Germline CDR1 SNHLY, CDR2 FYNNEI. V was clipped by 5 bases and J by 7 bases; unmatched bases: 7. The CDR3 coding sequence is TGTGCCAGCAGTCCCGACAGGGGTGAGCAGCCCCAGCATTTT. It yields the protein CASSPDRGEQPQHF.

This clone was seen a handful of times. Other nucleotide sequences from this sample produce the same CDR3. The V call is TRBV5-1, the J call TRBJ2-1; 8 bases are a match to TRBD1. V trimming: 2 bases; J trimming: 6 bases; junction bases outside the gene matches: 4. The germline gives CDR1 SGHRS, CDR2 YFSETQ. The CDR3 extends over 14 amino acids. The CDR3 region has the DNA TGCGCCAGCAGCTTAGGAACAGGGGGCAATGAGCAGTTCTTC. It is translated as CASSLGTGGNEQFF. Drawing the rest from reference TRBV5-1 and TRBJ2-1, the complete variable domain is KAGVTQTPRYLIKTRGQQVTLSCSPISGHRSVSWYQQTPGQGLQFLFEYFSETQRNKGNFPGRFSGRQFSNSRSEMNVSTLELGDSALYLCASSLGTGGNEQFFGPGTRLTVL.

This clone was seen only a few times. The chain couples TRBV19 to TRBJ1-2, with D unresolved. The CDR3 extends over 11 amino acids. Looked up from germline, CDR1 is LNHDA and CDR2 is SQIVND (reference sequence). Trimming took 8 bases from V and 6 from J, leaving 10 bases between them. This CDR3 is CASSHSNGYTF. CDR3 bases: TGTGCCAGTTCCCACAGCAATGGCTACACCTTC.

The chain joins TRBV9 to TRBJ2-1, with a weak D call TRBD2 (6 bases). V was clipped by 3 bases and J by 2 bases, with 12 bases between them. This CDR3 region has 15 residues. Germline V gene data show CDR1 as SGDLS and CDR2 as YYNGEE. This CDR3 is CASSASGGTYNEQFF. The CDR3 bases are TGTGCCAGCAGCGCCTCCGGCGGGACCTACAATGAGCAGTTCTTC.

The CDR3 DNA follows: TGCGCCAGCAGCCCGGACAGGGGGGACGAGCAGTACGTC. Protein: CASSPDRGDEQYV. The chain is built from TRBV5-1 and TRBJ2-7; 10 bases agree with TRBD1. V gave up 4 bases and J gave up 5 bases; unmatched junction bases: 3. The germline gives CDR1 SGHRS, CDR2 YFSETQ. The CDR3 covers 13 residues.

CDR3 nucleotide sequence: TGTGCCAGCAGCTCGATAACAGGGGGATCAGCAGATACGCAGTATTTT. Amino acid sequence: CASSSITGGSADTQYF. The chain uses TRBV11-2 and TRBJ2-3; 8 bases map to TRBD1. Germline assignment: CDR1 SGHAT and CDR2 FQNNGV. After removal of 4 bases from V and 4 bases from J, the junction contained 10 bases not matched to a gene. The CDR3 spans 16 residues.

The chain carries TRBV6-5 and TRBJ2-1; a weak D match, TRBD2 (6 bases). The germline V gene encodes CDR1 MNHEY and CDR2 SVGAGI. CDR3 length: 13 amino acids. Trimming shortened V by 2 bases and J by 15 bases, and 17 bases separated the two germline ends. The CDR3 DNA follows: TGTGCCAGCAGTTACAAGACGGGGGTCAGGCTGTTCTTC. Translated: CASSYKTGVRLFF.

As DNA, the CDR3 is TGTGCCAGCAGTTCAACAGGGAATGGCGGCTTGGAGACCCAGTACTTC. Translated, it gives CASSSTGNGGLETQYF. V gene TRBV6-6 combines with J gene TRBJ2-5, with D possibly matching TRBD1 (6 bases). Trimming removed 4 bases from V and 5 bases from J, with 20 bases in between. This CDR3 region has 16 residues. Germline V lookup: CDR1 MNHNY, CDR2 SVGAGI (reference sequence).

In the case of this clone: Distinct nucleotide sequences in the sample also encode this CDR3. This chain connects TRBV2 to TRBJ2-7; TRBD2 matches at 12 bases. The CDR3 is 14 residues long. V trimming: 4 bases; J trimming: 4 bases; junction bases outside the gene matches: 2. In germline, CDR1 is SNHLY, CDR2 FYNNEI. The CDR3 region has the DNA TGTGCCAGCAGTGGTGGGACTAGCGGGTACGAGCAGTACTTC. Its translation is CASSGGTSGYEQYF.

This clone has a handful of counts. The CDR3 sequence is CASSGVAVAGHEQYF. CDR3 coding DNA: TGCGCCAGCAGTGGTGTAGCGGTAGCGGGCCACGAGCAGTACTTC. V is TRBV10-2 and J is TRBJ2-7; 7 nucleotides line up with TRBD2. The CDR3 has 15 residues. Germline CDR1 is WSHSY and CDR2 is SAAADI. V shed 4 bases and J 5 bases; nucleotides not matched to a gene: 11.

The rearrangement uses TRBV27 and TRBJ2-5, with a tentative D call TRBD1 (6 bases). With 5 bases removed from V and 2 bases from J, the gap between germline ends came to 9 bases. The germline CDR1 and CDR2 sequences are MNHEY and SMNVEV (reference sequence). CDR3 size: 13 residues. CDR3: CASSPGQQETQYF. CDR3 coding DNA: TGTGCCAGCAGTCCCGGACAGCAAGAGACCCAGTACTTC.

The chain uses TRBV30 and TRBJ2-5, with D perhaps TRBD2 (7 bases). CDR3 length equals 13 residues. V shed 0 bases and J shed 4 bases, with 9 bases lying between them. The germline gives CDR1 GTSNPN, CDR2 SVGIG (reference sequence). Here the CDR3 reads CAWSVRGAETQYF. CDR3 in DNA: TGTGCCTGGAGTGTACGGGGGGCAGAGACCCAGTACTTC.

V usage is TRBV5-1 and J usage is TRBJ2-3; 7 bases agree with TRBD1. V lost 4 bases to trimming and J lost 3 bases; unmatched junction nucleotides: 5. CDR1 and CDR2 (germline): SGHRS, YFSETQ. The CDR3 consists of 14 residues. The CDR3 sequence is CASSPDRETDTQYF. The CDR3, as DNA: TGCGCCAGCAGCCCCGACAGGGAGACAGATACGCAGTATTTT.

The chain is built from TRBV19 and TRBJ2-7; 12 positions agree with TRBD2. Germline CDR1 and CDR2: LNHDA and SQIVND (reference sequence). With V trimmed by 2 bases and J by 7 bases, 3 bases remained unmatched. The CDR3 is 14 residues long. In nucleotides, the CDR3 is TGTGCCAGTAGTATACTAGCGGGAGGGGAAGAGCAGTACTTC. This codes for CASSILAGGEEQYF. Combining the CDR3 with reference TRBV19 and TRBJ2-7 gives the whole variable domain DGGITQSPKYLFRKEGQNVTLSCEQNLNHDAMYWYRQDPGQGLRLIYYSQIVNDFQKGDIAEGYSVSREKKESFPLTVTSAQKNPTAFYLCASSILAGGEEQYFGPGTRLTVT.

Here the CDR3 DNA reads TGTGCCAGCAGCATTCGGGGGAGGGATACGCAGTATTTT. It translates to CASSIRGRDTQYF. This chain joins TRBV13 and TRBJ2-3, with D maybe TRBD2 (6 bases). Germline V CDR1 and CDR2: PRHDT, FYEKMQ (reference sequence). V lost 5 bases to trimming and J lost 6 bases, with 12 bases between them. This CDR3 contains 13 residues.

The chain carries TRBV7-2 and TRBJ2-7, with D perhaps matching TRBD2 (6 bases). The CDR3 has 14 amino acids. Trimming cost V 4 bases and J 2 bases, with 12 bases left between them. From germline, CDR1 is SGHTA and CDR2 FQGNSA. The CDR3 loop reads CASSWGGATYEQYF. CDR3 DNA sequence: TGTGCCAGCAGCTGGGGCGGGGCTACCTACGAGCAGTACTTC.

This CDR3 reads CAISELDYNEQFF. The CDR3 region has the DNA TGTGCCATCAGTGAGCTAGACTACAATGAGCAGTTCTTC. This sequence joins TRBV10-3 and TRBJ2-1, with D unresolved. Trimming shortened V by 2 bases and J by 3 bases, and 5 bases separated the two germline ends. Germline V gene lookup returns CDR1 ENHRY and CDR2 SYGVKD. The length of the CDR3 is 13 residues.

A note on this clone: The identical CDR3 is also encoded by other nucleotide sequences in the sample. This chain links TRBV27 with TRBJ2-5; perhaps TRBD1 as D (6 bases). The CDR3 sequence is 13 residues long. V was shortened by 2 bases and J by 2 bases, with 6 bases between the two germline ends. Germline V gene sequence: CDR1 MNHEY, CDR2 SMNVEV (reference sequence). The CDR3 protein is CASSLQGQETQYF. The CDR3 DNA follows: TGTGCCAGCAGTTTACAGGGGCAAGAGACCCAGTACTTC.

V and J are TRBV21-1 and TRBJ1-4; TRBD1 is the table's D call, not checked against the DNA. TRBV21-1 is given as a pseudogene. This CDR3 has 20 residues. The CDR3 loop reads CASSVHGQGITKGGNEKLFF. In DNA, the CDR3 is TGTGCCAGCAGCGTACACGGACAGGGAATAACGAAGGGGGGTAATGAAAAACTGTTTTTT.

This sequence joins TRBV6-1 and TRBJ2-7, with a weak D call TRBD1 (6 bases). The CDR3 is made up of 15 amino acids. Germline V gives CDR1 MNHNS, CDR2 SASEGT. Trimming left V 4 bases short and J 7 bases short, with 20 bases between. The CDR3 protein is CASSATGTSLWEQYV. CDR3 nucleotides: TGTGCCAGCAGTGCCACCGGGACAAGCCTTTGGGAGCAGTACGTC.

This clone showed up just once. The junction and the germline gene differ at one end; a read error may be behind it. The rearrangement links TRBV5-6 to TRBJ1-1; D is possibly TRBD1 (6 bases). The germline CDR1 and CDR2 sequences are SGHDT and YYEEEE. The CDR3 runs 14 residues. The CDR3 here is CASSSMGGARRRVF. DNA of the CDR3: TGTGCCAGCAGCTCCATGGGGGGGGCGCGGCGCCGAGTCTTT.

V usage is TRBV4-3 and J usage is TRBJ2-3; TRBD2 aligns across 13 bases. The CDR3 is 16 amino acids. V shed 4 bases, J shed 6 bases, and the junction held 7 bases outside the gene matches. Germline CDR1 and CDR2: LGHNA and YSLEER. The CDR3 protein is CASSPILAGGKDTQYF. Written as DNA, the CDR3 is TGCGCCAGCAGCCCCATACTAGCGGGAGGGAAGGATACGCAGTATTTT.

J is TRBJ2-7 and V is TRBV15, with a possible D match to TRBD1 (6 bases). The germline V gene encodes CDR1 LNHNV and CDR2 YYDKDF (reference sequence). The CDR3 consists of 16 residues. Between the trimmed V and J ends, which lost 6 bases and 0 bases, there was a span of 18 bases. The chain's CDR3 is CATRGQGRPPSYEQYV. CDR3 DNA sequence: TGTGCCACCAGAGGGCAGGGGAGACCGCCCTCCTACGAGCAGTACGTC.

The chain couples TRBV21-1 to TRBJ2-7; the D call in the table, TRBD1, was not verified against the DNA. TRBV21-1 is noted as a pseudogene. This CDR3 spans 12 amino acids. The CDR3 protein is CASSKTGYEQYV. The CDR3 coding sequence is TGTGCCAGCAGCAAAACAGGCTACGAGCAGTACGTC.

The chain employs TRBV7-3 and TRBJ2-3; 10 nucleotides agree with TRBD2. J lost 4 bases, V lost 4 bases, and 5 bases had no gene match. Germline V CDR1 and CDR2: SGHTA, FQGTGA. CDR3 size: 15 residues. The CDR3 here is CASSSLLAGADTQYF. The CDR3 region has the DNA TGTGCCAGCAGCTCCCTTCTAGCGGGAGCAGATACGCAGTATTTT.

This chain connects TRBV4-3 to TRBJ2-1, with 12 bases matching TRBD2. The CDR3 extends over 17 amino acids. Germline V gene data show CDR1 as LGHNA and CDR2 as YSLEER. The ends lost 0 bases at V and 7 bases at J; junction bases unmatched: 7. The CDR3 DNA is TGCGCCAGCAGCCAAGATAGTAGGACTAGCGGGAAAAATGAGCAGTTCTTC. This encodes CASSQDSRTSGKNEQFF.

The V and J genes are TRBV4-1 and TRBJ2-7, with 11 bases identical to TRBD2. In germline, CDR1 is MGHRA, CDR2 YSYEKL. The CDR3 length is 16 residues. V shed 4 bases, J shed 1 base, and the junction held 6 bases outside the gene matches. Here the CDR3 DNA reads TGCGCCAGCAGCCCCACTAGCGGGAGTCGTTCCTACGAGCAGTACGTC. Encoded protein: CASSPTSGSRSYEQYV.